Presented here are 7 T cell receptor beta chains from one specimen sequenced in a study of T cells in Graves' hyperthyroidism and ophthalmopathy. Amplification targeted TCR beta CDR3 regions from RNA transcripts. First-round RT-PCR of the TCR CDR3 relied on the HTBI primer set. In TCRdb, the multiplex PCR reads were re-called with MiXCR into one record per CDR3 protein. The data show 160,000 or so distinct CDR3 sequences, roughly 9.4% seen once. Sequencing was done on a sample of blood. The receptors stem from a woman aged 18-30 years with Graves' hyperthyroidism that later progressed to Graves' ophthalmopathy.

This clonotype occurred many times. The genes are TRBV11-2 and TRBJ2-7, with TRBD1 identical over 10 bases. The J segment lost 2 bases and the V segment lost 1 base, leaving 2 bases of the junction unmatched. Germline values: CDR1 SGHAT, CDR2 FQNNGV. The CDR3 runs to 15 residues. The CDR3: CASSLAGQGTYEQYF. The CDR3 bases are TGTGCCAGCAGCTTAGCGGGACAGGGGACCTACGAGCAGTACTTC.

This clonotype came up many times. The chain carries TRBV2 and TRBJ1-1; D might be TRBD1 (6 bases). From germline, CDR1 is SNHLY and CDR2 FYNNEI. CDR3 size: 14 residues. Trimming cost V 4 bases and J 6 bases, with 15 bases left between them. The DNA of the CDR3 is TGTGCCAGCAGTGTATTAACAGGGCGGGCTGAAGCTTTCTTT. Translation: CASSVLTGRAEAFF.

This clonotype was seen more than once but under ten times. This chain joins TRBV6-1 and TRBJ2-2; 9 bases line up with TRBD1. This CDR3 contains 17 residues. V lost 5 bases, J lost 4 bases, and 11 bases stayed unmatched. From germline, CDR1 is MNHNS and CDR2 SASEGT. This CDR3 reads CASSPFPGQGPTGELFF. CDR3 DNA sequence: TGTGCCAGCAGTCCCTTCCCGGGACAGGGACCCACCGGGGAGCTGTTTTTT.

The V call is TRBV19, the J call TRBJ1-2; tentatively, D is TRBD1 (5 bases). V shed 2 bases and J shed 8 bases, with 15 bases lying between them. Germline CDR1 is LNHDA and CDR2 is SQIVND (reference sequence). The CDR3 runs to 14 residues. The CDR3 DNA follows: TGTGCCAGTAGTATATGGGCAGGGAAGGGGGGCTACACCTTC. Residues: CASSIWAGKGGYTF.

This clonotype was seen a handful of times. V gene TRBV18 combines with J gene TRBJ2-3, with D possibly being TRBD2 (5 bases). Trimming took 0 bases from V and 1 from J, leaving 8 bases between them. The CDR3 totals 15 residues. CDR1 is KGHSH and CDR2 is LQKENI in the germline V gene. CDR3 DNA: TGTGCCAGCTCACCACCGGGAGCTCGCACAGATACGCAGTATTTT. Protein: CASSPPGARTDTQYF.

This clonotype showed up many times. The chain is built from TRBV12-3 or TRBV12-4 and TRBJ1-1; D is unclear. V dropped 3 bases and J dropped 1 base, with 6 bases sitting between them. CDR3 length equals 13 residues. DNA for the CDR3: TGTGCCAGCAGTTTTAGTAGGAACACTGAAGCTTTCTTT. Its protein is CASSFSRNTEAFF.

This clonotype was seen at least ten times. The J gene is TRBJ1-2, the V gene TRBV30; D remains ambiguous. The CDR3 extends over 12 amino acids. Germline V gene sequence: CDR1 GTSNPN, CDR2 SVGIG (reference sequence). Trimming took off 5 bases at V and 4 bases at J, with 11 bases between the two ends. The CDR3 nucleotides are TGTGCCTGGCGAGGGTCGGCCTATGGCTACACCTTC. It is translated as CAWRGSAYGYTF.